The rows below give T cell receptor beta chains drawn from one sample of a study of radiation and T cells in renal cell carcinoma. The method was immunoSEQ multiplex PCR; TCRdb's version includes in-frame clones alone and lacks a portion of them. Of 70,000 to 90,000 clones listed, 65% to 90% are singletons. Here the sequenced sample was blood, taken from a patient whose treatment included radiotherapy and nephrectomy. Receptors originate from a woman aged 45-65 years with renal cell carcinoma. Both conserved end residues are trimmed from each CDR3.

V	J	length	CDR3
TRBV19	TRBJ2-2	13	ASRNQGSSTGELF
TRBV19	TRBJ2-4	11	ASREGKGNIQY
TRBV7-9	TRBJ2-7	13	ASSLRGEGGYEQY
TRBV4-2	TRBJ1-2	12	ASSQDLTGDGYT
TRBV9	TRBJ1-2	14	ASSLTTGGPNYGYT
TRBV6-6	TRBJ2-5	14	ASSYGLAETQETQY
TRBV4-1	TRBJ1-3	13	ASSQEAVVGNTIY
TRBV18	TRBJ1-1	12	ASSPPDSLDEAF
TRBV4-3	TRBJ2-1	11	ASSQDLEGQRF
TRBV28	TRBJ2-7	14	ASPPSGQGQAYEQY
TRBV21-1	TRBJ1-1	13	ASSKSGTITVEAF
TRBV10-3	TRBJ2-7	11	AISEQGAYEQY
TRBV19	TRBJ2-7	9	ASSLGVEQY
TRBV5-1	TRBJ2-5	13	ASSWAGAPQETQY
TRBV5-4	TRBJ2-3	13	ASSLGTSGTDTQY
TRBV7-2	TRBJ2-7	12	ASSYKVGRDEQY
TRBV5-5	TRBJ2-1	12	ASSRDRRANEQF
TRBV4-3	TRBJ2-1	14	ASSQDGQGAYNEQF
TRBV2	TRBJ2-2	14	ASTSTLLALGGELF
TRBV28	TRBJ1-4	13	ASSPNGSTNEKLF
TRBV5-1	TRBJ1-2	13	ASSSAGSFAYGYT
TRBV9	TRBJ2-1	13	ASSSRLANYNEQF
TRBV28	TRBJ1-1	10	ASSLRGTEAF
TRBV2	TRBJ1-1	11	ASSQQVNTEAF
TRBV18	TRBJ2-7	13	ASAELAGVSYEQY
TRBV19	TRBJ1-1	13	ASSMPGQGETEAF